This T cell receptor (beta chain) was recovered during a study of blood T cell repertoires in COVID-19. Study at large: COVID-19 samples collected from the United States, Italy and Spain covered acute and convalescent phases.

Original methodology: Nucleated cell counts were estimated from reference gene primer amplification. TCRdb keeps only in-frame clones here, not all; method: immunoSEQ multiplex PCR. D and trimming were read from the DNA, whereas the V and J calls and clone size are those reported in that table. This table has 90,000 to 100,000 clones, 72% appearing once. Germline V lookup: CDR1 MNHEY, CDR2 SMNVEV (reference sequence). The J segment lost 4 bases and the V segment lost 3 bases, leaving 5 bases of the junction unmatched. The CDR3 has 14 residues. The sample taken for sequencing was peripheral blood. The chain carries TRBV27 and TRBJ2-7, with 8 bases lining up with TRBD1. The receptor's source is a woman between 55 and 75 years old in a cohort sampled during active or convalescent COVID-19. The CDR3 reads CASSFLGQGYEQYF. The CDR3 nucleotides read TGTGCCAGCAGTTTTCTTGGACAGGGTTACGAGCAGTACTTC.